Listed below are T cell receptor beta chains from one sample, sequenced in a study of shared clonotypes between healthy human individuals. Some clones are missing from TCRdb's copy, which holds only in-frame ones; the method was immunoSEQ multiplex PCR. The profile shows approximately 530,000 clones, roughly 95% of them singletons. Sequenced input: naive CD4+ T cells sorted from blood. All receptors derive from a woman in her 30s in good health. Both conserved end residues are part of each CDR3. The D gene is left open where the match is weak. Size values are once, few and many counts, or a class for expanded clones, and some rows have none.

V gene: TRBV28
D gene: .
J gene: TRBJ1-1
CDR3 length: 16
clone size: .
CDR3 protein: CASRNHGGRRNTEAFF
CDR3 DNA: TGTGCCAGCAGAAATCACGGGGGGAGGAGGAACACTGAAGCTTTCTTT

V gene: TRBV2
D gene: .
J gene: TRBJ2-7
CDR3 length: 17
clone size: .
CDR3 protein: CASSEARWDRHHYEQYF
CDR3 DNA: TGTGCCAGCAGTGAAGCGCGGTGGGACCGCCACCACTACGAGCAGTACTTC

V gene: TRBV28
D gene: TRBD2
J gene: TRBJ2-1
CDR3 length: 18
clone size: .
CDR3 protein: CASSSLYTGTSAYNEQFF
CDR3 DNA: TGTGCCAGCAGTAGTTTATATACCGGGACTAGCGCCTACAATGAGCAGTTCTTC

V gene: TRBV25-1
D gene: .
J gene: TRBJ2-1
CDR3 length: 15
clone size: .
CDR3 protein: CASSLAGDTYNEQFF
CDR3 DNA: TGTGCCAGCAGCCTCGCGGGGGACACCTACAATGAGCAGTTCTTC

V gene: TRBV30
D gene: .
J gene: TRBJ2-7
CDR3 length: 13
clone size: .
CDR3 protein: CAWSVRQGGEQYF
CDR3 DNA: TGTGCCTGGAGTGTGCGGCAGGGTGGGGAGCAGTACTTC

V gene: TRBV4-2
D gene: .
J gene: TRBJ1-2
CDR3 length: 14
clone size: .
CDR3 protein: CASSQDPGGRGYTF
CDR3 DNA: TGTGCCAGCAGCCAAGATCCCGGGGGCCGGGGCTACACCTTC

V gene: TRBV5-1
D gene: .
J gene: TRBJ2-3
CDR3 length: 14
clone size: .
CDR3 protein: CASSLEQGRDTQYF
CDR3 DNA: TGCGCCAGCAGCTTGGAGCAGGGAAGAGATACGCAGTATTTT

V gene: TRBV6-1
D gene: .
J gene: TRBJ2-1
CDR3 length: 15
clone size: .
CDR3 protein: CASSDRALGGHEQFF
CDR3 DNA: TGTGCCAGCAGTGACAGGGCTCTGGGGGGTCATGAGCAGTTCTTC

V gene: TRBV28
D gene: TRBD2
J gene: TRBJ2-7
CDR3 length: 15
clone size: .
CDR3 protein: CASSPRSGRGYEQYF
CDR3 DNA: TGTGCCAGCAGTCCGCGGAGCGGGAGGGGGTACGAGCAGTACTTC

V gene: TRBV6-6
D gene: .
J gene: TRBJ2-1
CDR3 length: 13
clone size: once
CDR3 protein: CASSATGYNEQFF
CDR3 DNA: TGTGCCAGCAGTGCAACAGGGTACAATGAGCAGTTCTTC

V gene: TRBV10-3
D gene: TRBD1
J gene: TRBJ2-2
CDR3 length: 15
clone size: .
CDR3 protein: CAISSGTGNTGELFF
CDR3 DNA: TGTGCCATCAGCTCCGGGACAGGGAACACCGGGGAGCTGTTTTTT

V gene: TRBV30
D gene: .
J gene: TRBJ2-7
CDR3 length: 13
clone size: .
CDR3 protein: CAWSPRLFYEQYF
CDR3 DNA: TGTGCCTGGAGCCCCAGGTTATTCTACGAGCAGTACTTC

V gene: TRBV28
D gene: .
J gene: TRBJ2-7
CDR3 length: 12
clone size: .
CDR3 protein: CASTPGPLEQYF
CDR3 DNA: TGTGCCAGCACGCCGGGGCCCTTAGAGCAGTACTTC

V gene: TRBV5-1
D gene: .
J gene: TRBJ2-1
CDR3 length: 17
clone size: .
CDR3 protein: CASTPSQVSWAYNEQFF
CDR3 DNA: TGCGCCAGCACCCCATCACAAGTATCGTGGGCCTACAATGAGCAGTTCTTC

V gene: TRBV7-2
D gene: .
J gene: TRBJ1-5
CDR3 length: 16
clone size: .
CDR3 protein: CASSKTGGRTTQPQHF
CDR3 DNA: TGTGCCAGCAGCAAAACCGGGGGGAGGACTACTCAGCCCCAGCATTTT

V gene: TRBV19
D gene: TRBD1
J gene: TRBJ1-5
CDR3 length: 14
clone size: few
CDR3 protein: CASSAAGGEQPQHF
CDR3 DNA: TGTGCCAGTAGTGCGGCAGGGGGCGAACAGCCCCAGCATTTT

V gene: TRBV9
D gene: TRBD2
J gene: TRBJ2-7
CDR3 length: 16
clone size: .
CDR3 protein: CASSVTISGSGYEQYF
CDR3 DNA: TGTGCCAGCAGCGTAACCATTAGCGGGAGCGGCTACGAGCAGTACTTC

V gene: TRBV28
D gene: .
J gene: TRBJ2-7
CDR3 length: 13
clone size: .
CDR3 protein: CASTKVVLHEQYF
CDR3 DNA: TGTGCCAGCACCAAAGTAGTTCTTCACGAGCAGTACTTC

V gene: TRBV4-1
D gene: TRBD2
J gene: TRBJ2-3
CDR3 length: 14
clone size: .
CDR3 protein: CASRGLAGTDTQYF
CDR3 DNA: TGCGCCAGTAGGGGACTAGCTGGCACAGATACGCAGTATTTT

V gene: TRBV2
D gene: .
J gene: TRBJ2-5
CDR3 length: 15
clone size: .
CDR3 protein: CASSEAGTGLETQYF
CDR3 DNA: TGTGCCAGCAGTGAAGCGGGTACAGGGTTGGAGACCCAGTACTTC

V gene: TRBV4-1
D gene: .
J gene: TRBJ1-5
CDR3 length: 15
clone size: .
CDR3 protein: CASSQAGLGNQPQHF
CDR3 DNA: TGCGCCAGCAGCCAAGCGGGTCTGGGCAATCAGCCCCAGCATTTT

V gene: TRBV11-3
D gene: TRBD1
J gene: TRBJ2-3
CDR3 length: 16
clone size: once
CDR3 protein: CASSLRGHPGTDTQYF
CDR3 DNA: TGTGCCAGCAGCTTGAGGGGGCATCCGGGCACAGATACGCAGTATTTT

V gene: TRBV5-1
D gene: TRBD2
J gene: TRBJ2-2
CDR3 length: 16
clone size: .
CDR3 protein: CASRRGLAGNTGELFF
CDR3 DNA: TGCGCCAGCAGGCGGGGACTAGCGGGAAACACCGGGGAGCTGTTTTTT

V gene: TRBV19
D gene: TRBD1
J gene: TRBJ1-1
CDR3 length: 15
clone size: .
CDR3 protein: CASSPSRTGNTEAFF
CDR3 DNA: TGTGCCAGTAGTCCTTCCAGGACAGGGAACACTGAAGCTTTCTTT

V gene: TRBV2
D gene: .
J gene: TRBJ1-5
CDR3 length: 16
clone size: .
CDR3 protein: CAREGDIGPTNQPQHF
CDR3 DNA: TGTGCCAGGGAGGGGGATATTGGCCCGACGAATCAGCCCCAGCATTTT

V gene: TRBV4-1
D gene: TRBD1
J gene: TRBJ2-7
CDR3 length: 15
clone size: .
CDR3 protein: CASSQLDSTGGEQYF
CDR3 DNA: TGCGCCAGCAGCCAGCTAGACTCGACAGGGGGGGAGCAGTACTTC

V gene: TRBV18
D gene: .
J gene: TRBJ2-5
CDR3 length: 14
clone size: .
CDR3 protein: CASSLGGKEGTQYF
CDR3 DNA: TGTGCCAGCTCACTTGGCGGGAAAGAGGGGACCCAGTACTTC

V gene: TRBV28
D gene: .
J gene: TRBJ1-1
CDR3 length: 15
clone size: .
CDR3 protein: CASSPPRQGNTEAFF
CDR3 DNA: TGTGCCAGCAGTCCCCCAAGGCAGGGCAACACTGAAGCTTTCTTT

V gene: TRBV5-1
D gene: .
J gene: TRBJ1-4
CDR3 length: 16
clone size: .
CDR3 protein: CASSLSWGAANEKLFF
CDR3 DNA: TGCGCCAGCAGCTTGTCTTGGGGGGCAGCTAATGAAAAACTGTTTTTT

V gene: TRBV5-1
D gene: TRBD2
J gene: TRBJ2-5
CDR3 length: 17
clone size: .
CDR3 protein: CASSLQPTIAGAETQYF
CDR3 DNA: TGCGCCAGCAGCTTGCAACCCACCATAGCGGGAGCCGAGACCCAGTACTTC

V gene: TRBV28
D gene: .
J gene: TRBJ1-1
CDR3 length: 14
clone size: .
CDR3 protein: CASRLESGRTEAFF
CDR3 DNA: TGTGCCAGCAGACTGGAATCGGGAAGGACTGAAGCTTTCTTT

V gene: TRBV28
D gene: .
J gene: TRBJ1-5
CDR3 length: 15
clone size: .
CDR3 protein: CASSVPGGSDQPQHF
CDR3 DNA: TGTGCCAGCAGTGTCCCGGGGGGGAGCGATCAGCCCCAGCATTTT

V gene: TRBV2
D gene: .
J gene: TRBJ2-1
CDR3 length: 15
clone size: .
CDR3 protein: CASSEQTAWGLEQFF
CDR3 DNA: TGTGCCAGCAGTGAACAGACGGCCTGGGGGCTTGAGCAGTTCTTC

V gene: TRBV27
D gene: .
J gene: TRBJ1-4
CDR3 length: 13
clone size: .
CDR3 protein: CASSGQTNEKLFF
CDR3 DNA: TGTGCCAGCAGTGGACAGACTAATGAAAAACTGTTTTTT

V gene: TRBV5-1
D gene: TRBD2
J gene: TRBJ2-1
CDR3 length: 16
clone size: once
CDR3 protein: CASSTRTSGRLNEQFF
CDR3 DNA: TGCGCCAGCAGCACCCGGACTAGCGGGAGGTTGAATGAGCAGTTCTTC

V gene: TRBV10-1
D gene: .
J gene: TRBJ2-7
CDR3 length: 14
clone size: .
CDR3 protein: CASSDSGRSYEQYF
CDR3 DNA: TGCGCCAGCAGTGATTCGGGGCGATCCTACGAGCAGTACTTC

V gene: TRBV5-1
D gene: .
J gene: TRBJ2-7
CDR3 length: 12
clone size: .
CDR3 protein: CASSPTSYEQYF
CDR3 DNA: TGCGCCAGCAGCCCCACCTCCTACGAGCAGTACTTC

V gene: TRBV11-2
D gene: .
J gene: TRBJ2-7
CDR3 length: 13
clone size: few
CDR3 protein: CASSLDRRREQYF
CDR3 DNA: TGTGCCAGCAGCTTAGACAGGAGGAGAGAGCAGTACTTC

V gene: TRBV7-6
D gene: .
J gene: TRBJ2-6
CDR3 length: 13
clone size: .
CDR3 protein: CASRVSGANVLTF
CDR3 DNA: TGTGCCAGCAGGGTCTCTGGGGCCAACGTCTTGACTTTC

V gene: TRBV18
D gene: TRBD1
J gene: TRBJ2-7
CDR3 length: 12
clone size: .
CDR3 protein: CASSWTGYEQYF
CDR3 DNA: TGTGCCAGCTCATGGACAGGCTACGAGCAGTACTTC